This TCR beta chain was identified during a study of OX40 agonist ivuxolimab in advanced cancers. At the level of the whole study: Ivuxolimab was an agonistic, fully human IgG2 monoclonal antibody directed against OX40 (CD134), a costimulatory receptor. Three dose-escalation patients achieved partial responses, one with hepatocellular carcinoma and two with cutaneous melanoma. In the dose-escalation cohort, 75% to 85% of patients were male, and the mean age was approximately 60 years with a range of 23 to 79. Of the roughly 54 dose-escalation patients, hepatocellular carcinoma was present in 19, melanoma in roughly 15, renal cell carcinoma in 9 and head and neck cancer in 9. The paper reports the monotherapy dose-escalation portion (N ≈ 52 patients) of the phase I ivuxolimab trial. Prior anti-PD-1, anti-PD-L1 or anti-CTLA-4 therapy was permitted, and checkpoint inhibitors had been received by roughly two fifths of dose-escalation patients. The purpose of peripheral TCRbeta sequencing was to test whether ivuxolimab changed TCR sequence diversity and led to clonal T-cell expansion. Intravenous ivuxolimab was administered to patients every 2 weeks at six dose levels: 0.01, 0.1, 0.3, 1.5, 3 and 10 mg/kg. What the work shows at the level of the full study, not this receptor alone: At doses of 0.1 to 3.0 mg/kg, clonal expansion of both CD4+ and CD8+ T cells in blood was seen between baseline and week 6. Antigen specificity was not determined for the clonally expanded peripheral T cells. Low levels of normalized T-cell clonal expansion were also seen in some patients who did not respond. On average, CD8+ T cells showed more expanded clones than CD4+ T cells after ivuxolimab. Partial responders in the 0.1-3.0 mg/kg groups had among the lowest normalized peripheral clonal expansion, especially among CD8+ T cells.

Genomic DNA was extracted from sorted cells for sequencing of the TCRbeta CDR3 region. TCRbeta CDR3 regions were sequenced using the immunoSEQ Assay. TCRdb obtained this table from immuneACCESS and retained in-frame rearrangements with V and J assigned. These tables miss some clones; where compared with another copy, unresolved V genes account for less than half of the shortfall, and the remainder is unexplained. Across this sample there are approximately 80,000 clones, with roughly 84% seen only once. Around 3.8% of the sample lies in the top ten. CDR3 length: 11 amino acids, cysteine to phenylalanine. Only the CDR3 DNA is retained, 33 bases long and in frame from the first base. Trimming takes 5 bases from V and 4 bases from J, and the germline ends sit 5 bases apart. The germline V gene provides CDR1 SGHRS and CDR2 YFSETQ. The trial excluded patients who had a history of autoimmune disease or were on systemic immunosuppression. Peripheral blood for TCR sequencing was collected from all dose cohorts at baseline, on cycle 4 day 1, and on cycle 7 day 1. Samples were obtained from an open-label, multicenter, first-in-human phase I dose-escalation trial of ivuxolimab. Adults with locally advanced or metastatic melanoma, renal cell carcinoma, hepatocellular carcinoma or head and neck squamous cell carcinoma were enrolled in the trial. Before TCR sequencing, CD4+ T cells and CD8+ T cells from peripheral blood were sorted into separate populations.

Details on this clone: This receptor's antigen is unknown. No base quality information exists; no much larger clone differs at one position.

This clonotype was sampled from an adult with an advanced solid tumor such as melanoma, head and neck, liver or kidney cancer. Sequenced here: CD4+ or CD8+ T cells sorted from blood, sampled in a trial of the OX40 agonist ivuxolimab. The rearranged segments are TRBV5-1 and TRBJ2-3; matching of 5 bases hints at TRBD2 as the D gene. CDR3 region: CASRRADTQYF. The DNA sequence follows: TGCGCCAGCAGGAGGGCAGATACGCAGTATTTT.